The present TCR beta chain was sequenced within a study of CD8 T cells in ankylosing spondylitis. Whole-study findings and limits: Disease-linked clones were found to be CD8+ and relatively rare in peripheral blood. Researchers reportedly found disease-linked clones significantly enriched in matched ankylosing spondylitis synovial fluid. A TCR beta motif of several highly homologous variants seemed to mark ankylosing spondylitis blood.

This clonotype showed up just a few times. Its target is not known. As the method for making TCR beta libraries, quantitative 5'-RACE with molecular barcodes was used. TCRdb reanalysed the 5' RACE reads using MiXCR and keeps one entry per CDR3 protein. The table has under 950,000 distinct CDR3 sequences, under 20% seen once. J lost 0 bases, V lost 1 base, and 3 bases had no gene match. Germline V gene sequence: CDR1 SGHVS, CDR2 FQNEAQ. This CDR3 spans 16 amino acids. Material for sequencing was blood, either unsorted or a sorted T cell fraction (not recorded which). V gene TRBV7-8 combines with J gene TRBJ2-1, with 7 bases identical to TRBD2. The sequence derives from a male donor with ankylosing spondylitis. CDR3 bases: TGTGCCAGCAGCTTAGTCGGCGGGGGCTCCTACAATGAGCAGTTCTTC. It codes for CASSLVGGGSYNEQFF.